The subject of this entry is one T cell receptor (beta chain). Its antigen is as yet unknown. This sample is part of a study of T cell responses to AZD1222 COVID-19 vaccine. The CDR3 length is 14 residues. CDR1 is MNHNS, CDR2 SASEGT, per germline. Trimming stripped 1 base from V and 1 base from J, with 7 bases between. Some clones are missing from TCRdb's copy, which holds only in-frame ones; the method was immunoSEQ multiplex PCR. The sample consists of 75,000 to 90,000 clones, roughly 89% of them appearing once. General study points: The donors showed a predominance of white British ancestry and of females, with possible underestimation of clonal diversity.

The sequencing here drew on peripheral blood, taken on day 0 of AZD1222 vaccination. This chain joins TRBV6-1 and TRBJ1-1, with D uncertain. This clonotype was obtained from an adult in good health. DNA for the CDR3: TGTGCCAGCAGTGAAGAGTTGGGGAACACTGAAGCTTTCTTT. Protein: CASSEELGNTEAFF.